Included here is one TCR beta chain sequence, with context. The sample originates from a study of OX40 agonist ivuxolimab in advanced cancers. TCRdb's table, derived via immunoSEQ multiplex PCR, lists solely in-frame clones and lacks some. The sample shows around 60,000 clones, about 89% of them seen only once. The CDR3 runs to 14 residues. V lost 6 bases, J lost 4 bases, and 6 bases stayed unmatched. CDR1 MNHNS and CDR2 SASEGT come from the germline V gene. This clonotype was sampled from an adult with an advanced solid tumor such as melanoma, head and neck, liver or kidney cancer. The V gene is TRBV6-1, the J gene TRBJ2-7; TRBD2 matches at 10 bases. The source was CD4+ or CD8+ T cells sorted from blood, collected in a trial of the OX40 agonist ivuxolimab. As DNA, the CDR3 is TGTGCCAGCAGAATCGGACTAGCGGCATACGAGCAGTACTTC. Amino acids: CASRIGLAAYEQYF.